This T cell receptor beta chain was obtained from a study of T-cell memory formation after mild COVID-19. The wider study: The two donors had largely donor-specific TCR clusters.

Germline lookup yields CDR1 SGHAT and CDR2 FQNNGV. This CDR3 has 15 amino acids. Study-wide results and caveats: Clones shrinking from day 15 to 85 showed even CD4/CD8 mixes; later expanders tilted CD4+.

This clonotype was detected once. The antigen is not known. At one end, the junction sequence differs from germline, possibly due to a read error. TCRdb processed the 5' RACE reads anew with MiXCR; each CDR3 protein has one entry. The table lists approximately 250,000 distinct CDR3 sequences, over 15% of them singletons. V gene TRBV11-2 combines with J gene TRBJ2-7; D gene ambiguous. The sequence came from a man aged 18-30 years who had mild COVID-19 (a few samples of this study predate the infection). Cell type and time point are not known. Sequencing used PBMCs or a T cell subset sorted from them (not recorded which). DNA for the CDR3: TGTGCCAGCAGTTTAGCCCCTCGGGCTCCCGGCGAGCAGTACTTC. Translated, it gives CASSLAPRAPGEQYF.